These 10 T cell receptor beta chains were sequenced from one sample in a study of patients and donors after allogeneic stem cell transplantation. One entry per CDR3 protein results from TCRdb running MiXCR on the RT-PCR reads. The sample shows 800,000 to 1,000,000 distinct CDR3 sequences, 18% of them seen only once. Sequenced sample: blood, either unsorted or a sorted T cell fraction (not recorded which). The receptors originated from a human donor who was either an allogeneic HSCT recipient or a stem cell or donor lymphocyte infusion donor (not recorded which). It is not recorded whose cells these are; they may come from a transplant donor.

This clonotype was counted only a few times. CDR3 in DNA: TGTGCCATCTCCTTGGGGAGCACTGAAGCTTTCTTT. Its protein is CAISLGSTEAFF. The chain links TRBV6-2 or TRBV6-3 to TRBJ1-1; D is ambiguous. V shed 10 bases and J shed 4 bases, with 13 bases lying between them. CDR3 size: 12 residues. From germline, CDR1 is MNHEY and CDR2 SVGEGT.

This clonotype was seen many times. The chain links TRBV12-3 or TRBV12-4 to TRBJ2-7; D unclear. V gave up 5 bases and J gave up 4 bases, with 12 bases separating them. This CDR3 contains 13 residues. For the CDR3, the DNA is TGTGCCAGCAGTATATTAGACCCTTACGAGCAGTACTTC. As protein: CASSILDPYEQYF.

This chain uses TRBV15 with TRBJ2-5, with 7 positions matching TRBD2. The V segment lost 8 bases and the J segment 5 bases; nucleotides outside the gene matches: 8. This CDR3 has 13 amino acids. Per the germline V gene, CDR1 is LNHNV and CDR2 is YYDKDF (reference sequence). This chain's CDR3 is CATALGGFETQYF. The CDR3 DNA sequence: TGTGCCACCGCCTTGGGGGGGTTCGAGACCCAGTACTTC.

This clonotype has more than one count but fewer than ten. The gene calls are TRBV21-1 and TRBJ2-7. TRBV21-1 is an annotated pseudogene. The CDR3 totals 17 residues. CDR3 in DNA: TGTGCCAGCAGCAAGGGTTGTATACCGACCTACTCGTTGGAGCAGTACTTC. Protein product: CASSKGCIPTYSLEQYF.

The chain uses TRBV6-1 and TRBJ1-4, with D maybe TRBD1 (6 bases). Germline loops: CDR1 MNHNS, CDR2 SASEGT. V was cut by 6 bases and J by 5 bases, with 16 bases left in between. The CDR3 sequence is 15 residues long. CDR3 residues: CASSHNRVRNEKLFF. CDR3 nucleotide sequence: TGTGCCAGCAGCCACAACAGGGTCCGGAATGAAAAACTGTTTTTT.

This clonotype was counted ten times or more. The V gene is TRBV9, the J gene TRBJ2-5; D not resolved. In germline, CDR1 is SGDLS, CDR2 YYNGEE. The CDR3 has 14 residues. With 0 bases removed from V and 5 bases from J, the gap between germline ends came to 11 bases. The DNA for the CDR3 is TGTGCCAGCAGCGTAGGAAACCAATGGGAGACCCAGTACTTC. As protein: CASSVGNQWETQYF.

This clonotype was observed a handful of times. The J gene is TRBJ2-3, the V gene TRBV7-3; 7 bases match TRBD2. The V gene end was trimmed by 0 bases and the J gene end by 5 bases; junction bases not matched to a gene: 8. CDR1 SGHTA and CDR2 FQGTGA come from the germline V gene. The CDR3 runs to 16 residues. DNA of the CDR3: TGTGCCAGCAGCTTAACCTCTTGGGGCGGGGGAGATACGCAGTATTTT. Its translation is CASSLTSWGGGDTQYF.

The chain joins TRBV20-1 to TRBJ1-6, with 7 bases aligning to TRBD1. Germline V gene data show CDR1 as DFQATT and CDR2 as SNEGSKA (reference sequence). CDR3 length: 18 residues. J lost 6 bases, V lost 2 bases, and 16 bases had no gene match. The CDR3 protein is CSARTSSQGQRINSPLHF. In DNA form, the CDR3 reads TGCAGTGCTAGAACTTCTTCCCAGGGACAGAGAATTAATTCACCCCTCCACTTT.

This clonotype was picked up a small number of times. The genes are TRBV5-1 and TRBJ2-7, with TRBD2 matching 8 bases. J lost 5 bases, V lost 3 bases, and 7 bases had no gene match. The CDR3 covers 14 residues. Germline-derived CDR1 and CDR2 are SGHRS and YFSETQ. The CDR3 DNA follows: TGCGCCAGCAGCTCAAGCGGGAGAAGCGACGAGCAGTACTTC. Protein sequence: CASSSSGRSDEQYF. Supplemented by reference TRBV5-1 and TRBJ2-7, the full variable domain reads KAGVTQTPRYLIKTRGQQVTLSCSPISGHRSVSWYQQTPGQGLQFLFEYFSETQRNKGNFPGRFSGRQFSNSRSEMNVSTLELGDSALYLCASSSSGRSDEQYFGPGTRLTVT.

This clonotype was recorded at least ten times. The chain uses TRBV12-3 or TRBV12-4 and TRBJ2-7; D perhaps matches TRBD2 (6 bases). V was pared by 6 bases and J by 2 bases, with 20 bases between. The CDR3 is 16 residues long. The CDR3 DNA is TGTGCCAGCAGCAACCGCCCTCCTGGGGGGACCTACGAGCAGTACTTC. It translates to CASSNRPPGGTYEQYF.